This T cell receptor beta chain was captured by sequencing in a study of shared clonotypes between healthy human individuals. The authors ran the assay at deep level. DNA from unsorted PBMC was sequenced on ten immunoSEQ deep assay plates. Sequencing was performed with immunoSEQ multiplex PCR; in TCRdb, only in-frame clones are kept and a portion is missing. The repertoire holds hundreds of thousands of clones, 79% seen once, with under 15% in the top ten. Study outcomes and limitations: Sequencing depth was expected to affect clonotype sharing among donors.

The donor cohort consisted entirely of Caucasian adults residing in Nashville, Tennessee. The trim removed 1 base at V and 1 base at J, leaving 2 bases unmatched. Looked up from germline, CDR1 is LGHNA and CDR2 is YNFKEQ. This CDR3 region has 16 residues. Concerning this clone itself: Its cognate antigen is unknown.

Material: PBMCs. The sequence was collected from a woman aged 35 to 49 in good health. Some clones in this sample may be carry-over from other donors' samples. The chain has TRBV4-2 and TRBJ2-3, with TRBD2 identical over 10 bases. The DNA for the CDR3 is TGTGCCAGCAGCCAAGCCCTAGCGGGAGGCACAGATACGCAGTATTTT. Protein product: CASSQALAGGTDTQYF.